The text below deals with one T cell receptor beta chain. The antigen remains unidentified. Germline CDR1 and CDR2: SGHDT and YYEEEE. CDR3 length equals 14 residues. With V trimmed by 1 base and J by 7 bases, 3 bases remained unmatched. This entry comes from a study of T-cell reconstitution after alpha-beta-depleted transplantation in children. Notes on the study in general: After transplant, at about two months, alpha-beta T cells were reportedly derived from several hundred expanded graft clones. TCRbeta diversity was high at day 60 in some patients (a result of surviving recipient T cells and thymic progenitors). T-cell counts and diversity were attributed mostly to newly produced T cells one year after transplant.

Researchers prepared the TCRbeta library using unique molecular identifiers, the study reports. TCRdb re-derived calls from the PCR reads in MiXCR, one entry per CDR3 protein. The table lists over 150,000 distinct CDR3 sequences, approximately 10% of them singletons. The J gene is TRBJ2-1, the V gene TRBV5-6; 9 nucleotides align to TRBD1. The TCR was taken from a boy between 2 and 10 years old with acute myeloid leukemia, due to receive a stem cell transplant. The sequences come from PBMCs, collected before TCRalphabeta/CD19-depleted stem cell transplant. The CDR3 DNA is TGTGCCAGCAGCTTGAACAGGGGGCGTAATGAGCAGTTCTTC. It yields the protein CASSLNRGRNEQFF.